This T cell receptor (beta chain) was captured in a study of cytomegalovirus exposure and HLA in healthy donors. Looking at the study overall: Drawn from HLA-typed donors, tens of millions of unique TCRs were held in an early data release.

The V gene's germline CDR1 is WSHSY and CDR2 SAAADI. This CDR3 has 16 amino acids. V was pared by 5 bases and J by 4 bases, with 20 bases between. Comment on this clone: As yet, its antigen is unknown.

With 60 Vbeta and 13 Jbeta primers, the PCR was carried out. Generated by immunoSEQ multiplex PCR, the TCRdb table keeps only in-frame clones and is missing some. Among about 120,000 clones listed, about 76% were seen once. Broader study findings: Most TCR sequences were seen very rarely across donors, but some public TCRs occurred in many. CMV serostatus was the only immune exposure information that was available.

The chain employs TRBV10-2 and TRBJ1-2; D ambiguous. This receptor was obtained from a woman aged 40 to 55 in good health and CMV-seropositive. Sequenced: PBMCs. The CDR3 nucleotides read TGCGCCAGCAGTCCTCATTGGACTTCGCCTGGCTATGGCTACACCTTC. The encoded protein is CASSPHWTSPGYGYTF.